What follows is one T cell receptor beta chain and its context. Its antigen remains undetermined. One base away there is no much larger clone; base qualities are not given. The data stem from a study of CD8 T cells in Susac syndrome (dated by TCRdb to the late 2010s). Some background on the complete study: Repertoire sequencing was used to test whether CD8+ T cell activation and differentiation in Susac syndrome was antigen driven. Results and caveats for the whole study, not just this receptor: The number of individuals in the TCR sequencing and HLA analysis was acknowledged as relatively small.

RNA was extracted with the RNeasy kit and about 0.5 to 1 ug was reverse transcribed using random hexamers. The immunoSEQ multiplex PCR assay, covering 54 Vbeta and 13 Jbeta segments, was used to amplify TCR beta CDR3 regions. PCR amplification bias was corrected using a synthetic template baseline for primer optimization and computational correction. As for the authors' bioinformatics: Reads were annotated to V, D and J genes per IMGT and analyzed with immunoSEQ Analyzer, keeping only productive sequences. Clonality was computed as one minus Shannon entropy normalized by log2 of the number of productive unique sequences. For each patient and control, public and private clones were evaluated among the 100 most prevalent clones. Clones were defined as Susac-specific when absent from the healthy and MS cohorts, from 1052 published viral clones and from other ImmuneACCESS disease sequences. TCRdb took the public reads, trimmed them with fastp at Q25, ran MiXCR for clone calling and kept in-frame beta chains. All rows with the same CDR3 protein become a single entry with the most common DNA and genes. The V and J calls follow TCRdb's processing rather than the paper's. The sample data list around 200,000 distinct CDR3 sequences, and approximately 95% of these were observed just once. The ten largest make up 0.082% of the sample.

Peripheral blood CD8+ and CD4+ T cells from healthy donors, Susac syndrome patients and multiple sclerosis patients were profiled by high-throughput TCR beta sequencing. Treatment-naive patients with stable or active relapsing-remitting disease fulfilling revised McDonald criteria were used as multiple sclerosis controls. Bulk CD8+ and CD4+ T cells were purified by magnetic negative isolation, whereas CD8+ TEMRA cells were enriched by FACS. Blood was collected in EDTA tubes and processed within 24 hours, with PBMCs isolated through density gradient centrifugation. PBMCs intended for TCR sequencing were cryopreserved in liquid nitrogen and thawed later in a water bath at 37 degrees C. The sorted or isolated CD4+, CD8+ and CD8+ TEMRA cells reached a purity of at least 90%. V and J lose 5 bases and 8 bases, and a span of 15 bases separates them. The cysteine opens and the phenylalanine closes a CDR3 of 12 amino acids. Only the CDR3 DNA stays, 36 bases, in frame from base 1. CDR1 is given as DFQATT and CDR2 as SNEGSKA, both from the germline V gene (reference sequence).

The TCR comes from a human donor with multiple sclerosis. The sequence is built from TRBV20-1 and TRBJ1-2; the D region possibly corresponds to TRBD1 (6 bases align). Sequencing used CD4+ T cells from PBMCs. The CDR3 protein is CSAPKQGIGYTF. The DNA reads TGCAGTGCTCCGAAACAGGGAATCGGCTACACCTTC.